This T cell receptor beta chain was obtained from a study of T cell responses to AZD1222 COVID-19 vaccine (dated by TCRdb to 2020 to 2023). Describing the broader study: Because spike-specific TCR depth and breadth did not differ between the two schedules, AZD1222 recipients who got a second dose at roughly 4 weeks were pooled with those who got a second dose at roughly 12 weeks. A total of around 240 trial participants underwent TCR sequencing, of whom 207 had received two doses of AZD1222 and around 26 had received two doses of the MenACWY control vaccine. Trial participants were enrolled into age subgroups of 18-55, 56-69 and 70-plus years, which contained roughly 140, 27 and 60 TCR-sequenced participants, respectively. Results the study describes overall, beyond this receptor: In the small 56-69-year group, the increase in depth fell short of significance, most likely because of low power. Spike-specific TCR breadth and depth rose significantly after two AZD1222 doses compared with day 0 and with MenACWY recipients. Only five to seven AZD1222 recipients were SARS-CoV-2 seropositive at baseline, limiting conclusions about previously exposed vaccinees. No day 14 peak-response samples were available, so repertoires were characterized only after the peak T cell response. Reportedly, close to half of the unique spike-specific TCRs recognized epitopes lying outside the regions that are mutated in the B.1.351 and B.1.1.7 variants. Participants were mostly white British, with more females than males. The authors suggested clonal diversity may have been underestimated. CD4 TCRs associated with the vaccine covered the entire spike protein, and the dominant responses were in regions 160-218 and 743-854.

The CDR3 regions of human TCRbeta chains were subjected to immunosequencing. The authors' pipeline ran thus. Repertoire TCRs were checked for matches against a reference library of SARS-CoV-2-specific TCRs that had been generated using the MIRA antigen-specificity platform. Breadth was defined as the fraction of unique TCRs that were SARS-CoV-2-associated. Depth was defined as the fraction of total T cells that were SARS-CoV-2-associated. Using the MIRA data, each spike-specific TCR was assigned both to the spike region to which the TCR was reactive and to a CD4 or CD8 class. Log10-transformed breadth and depth values were compared by one-way ANOVA with Sidak's multiple comparisons tests. TCRdb provides this immuneACCESS table in a form limited to in-frame rearrangements. Some clones are lacking; in checked studies, under half of them reflect an unresolved V gene, and why the rest are absent is not known. V and J calls and clone size come straight from that table; D and trimming were deduced from the DNA. The sample has approximately 82,000 clones on record, roughly 90% of them singletons. Roughly 5.6% of the sample is taken by the ten largest.

Taken with the paper, the label for time point translates to: baseline before first vaccination. Vaccinee samples came from UK trials COV001 and COV002, including a single-blind randomized controlled phase 2/3 trial of AZD1222 (ChAdOx1 nCoV-19) in healthy adults. For TCRbeta chain sequencing, PBMC samples were collected from trial participants at day 0 and at day 28 after the second dose. A note on this clone: The antigen it recognizes is unknown. Base-call qualities are not available, and no considerably larger clone is one nucleotide away.

Looking up the germline V gene yields CDR1 MDHEN and CDR2 SYDVKM. The V end loses 5 bases and the J end loses 1 base, and a stretch of 14 bases separates them. From the cysteine through the phenylalanine, the CDR3 covers 15 amino acids. Only the CDR3 DNA stays, 45 bases, in frame from base 1. Sequencing was performed on peripheral blood, taken on day 0 of AZD1222 vaccination. The receptor comes from an adult in good health. The chain couples TRBV28 to TRBJ2-5, with no reliable assignment of the D segment. The CDR3 protein is CASSSLTQSQETQYF. In nucleotide form, the sequence is TGTGCCAGCAGTAGCCTGACACAATCCCAAGAGACCCAGTACTTC.